These T cell receptor beta chains were read from a single sample in a study of cytomegalovirus exposure and HLA in healthy donors. Only in-frame clones appear in the TCRdb table, and some are missing; sequencing was by immunoSEQ multiplex PCR. The data contain around 170,000 clones, over 60% of them singletons. The sequencing input was PBMCs. All receptors come from a girl aged 10 to 17 in good health and CMV-seronegative. Both conserved end residues are part of each CDR3. D genes are given only for firm matches. The listing skips clone size in some rows; elsewhere it reads once, few, many or a size class.

CDR3nt,CDR3aa,d_gene,v_gene,abundance,j_gene
TGCAGCGTTGCGGGACAGGCGAACACTGAAGCTTTCTTT,CSVAGQANTEAFF,TRBD1,TRBV29-1,.,TRBJ1-1
TGTGCCAGCAGTCTCGACAGGGTCCACGAGCAGTACTTC,CASSLDRVHEQYF,TRBD1,TRBV6-5,few,TRBJ2-7
TGCGCCAGCAGCTTGGGTGGGACAACGAATTCACCCCTCCACTTT,CASSLGGTTNSPLHF,.,TRBV5-1,.,TRBJ1-6
TGTGCCAGCAGCCCCGGGGGGCGGCACTCTGGGGCCAACGTCCTGACTTTC,CASSPGGRHSGANVLTF,.,TRBV5-6,.,TRBJ2-6
TGCAGCGTTATAGCGGGGGGGCAGGAGGAGTTCTTC,CSVIAGGQEEFF,TRBD2,TRBV29-1,.,TRBJ2-1
TGCGCCAGCAGCCAACTGGAGACGGTGATCTATGGCTACACCTTC,CASSQLETVIYGYTF,.,TRBV4-1,.,TRBJ1-2
TGTGCCAGCAGCGGGGCCGGCGGGAGCTCCTACGAGCAGTACTTC,CASSGAGGSSYEQYF,TRBD2,TRBV9,once,TRBJ2-7
TGCGCCAGCAGCCAAGTGTCGGGGACCAGGGGGACTGGAAACACCATATATTTT,CASSQVSGTRGTGNTIYF,TRBD1,TRBV4-1,.,TRBJ1-3
TGTGCCAGCAGTCCGACGACTAGCGGGGGCCTCCGACGTACAATGACCAAGCAGTTCTTC,CASSPTTSGGLRRTMTKQFF,TRBD2,TRBV14,once,TRBJ2-1
TGTGCCAGCAGCTTGGAGGAGGGCCACCAAGAGACCCAGTACTTC,CASSLEEGHQETQYF,.,TRBV5-6,.,TRBJ2-5
TGCAGCGTTTCCCCCAGGGAAGGCTACACCTTC,CSVSPREGYTF,.,TRBV29-1,.,TRBJ1-2
TGTGCCAGCAGCAAAGGGAGACGGGAGGGCGAAAAACTGTTTTTT,CASSKGRREGEKLFF,.,TRBV21-1,.,TRBJ1-4
TGTGCCAGCAGCCCCGGGACAGACCCTGAAGCTTTCTTT,CASSPGTDPEAFF,TRBD1,TRBV5-6,few,TRBJ1-1
TGTGCCAGCAGCGCGGCTCTAGCGGGGGATTACAATGAGCAGTTCTTC,CASSAALAGDYNEQFF,TRBD2,TRBV7-7,.,TRBJ2-1
TGTGCCAGCAGCCCCCTTGGACAGGGATACCTCTCTGGAAACACCATATATTTT,CASSPLGQGYLSGNTIYF,TRBD1,TRBV4-2,.,TRBJ1-3
TGTGCCAGCAGTGGGGGTGAAGCGGGGGATTACAATGAGCAGTTCTTC,CASSGGEAGDYNEQFF,TRBD2,TRBV27,few,TRBJ2-1
TGTGCCAGCAGTCAATCGGGGTATAACAATGAGCAGTTCTTC,CASSQSGYNNEQFF,.,TRBV7-3,.,TRBJ2-1
TGTGCCAGTAGTATGGGCTATTGGGGGGACTATGGCTACACCTTC,CASSMGYWGDYGYTF,.,TRBV19,.,TRBJ1-2
TGCGCCAGCAGCTCCCGGGGGGTCGGGACAGATACGCAGTATTTT,CASSSRGVGTDTQYF,TRBD2,TRBV5-1,.,TRBJ2-3
TGTGCCAGTAGTATAGATCCCAGGGGACAGTATAGCAATCAGCCCCAGCATTTT,CASSIDPRGQYSNQPQHF,TRBD1,TRBV19,.,TRBJ1-5
TGTGCCAGCAGCTTAGGAGGGCTAGCGGGGGAGCACAATGAGCAGTTCTTC,CASSLGGLAGEHNEQFF,TRBD2,TRBV7-9,.,TRBJ2-1
TGTGCCAGCAGCAACACAAACCGGGACAGGGTCCTAACGGCCTTC,CASSNTNRDRVLTAF,TRBD1,TRBV28,.,TRBJ2-7
TGTGCCAGCAGTCCGGGACAGTACAATGAGCAGTTCTTC,CASSPGQYNEQFF,TRBD1,TRBV7-3,.,TRBJ2-1
TGTGCCAGCAGCCGTCGGACTAGCGGGACCAACAATGAGCAGTTCTTC,CASSRRTSGTNNEQFF,TRBD2,TRBV7-9,few,TRBJ2-1
TGTGCCAGCAGTTTATTCGGACAGCATAACTATGGCTACACCTTC,CASSLFGQHNYGYTF,.,TRBV27,.,TRBJ1-2
TGTGCCAGCAGCTTTCGGACAGGCAACACTGAAGCTTTCTTT,CASSFRTGNTEAFF,TRBD1,TRBV11-2,.,TRBJ1-1
TGCGCCAGCAGTGAGTACGGGGGGGCGGCAGATACGCAGTATTTT,CASSEYGGAADTQYF,TRBD2,TRBV10-1,.,TRBJ2-3
TGTGCCAGCAGCTTTAGACTAGCGGCAAAATACCAAGAGACCCAGTACTTC,CASSFRLAAKYQETQYF,TRBD2,TRBV7-9,few,TRBJ2-5
TGTGCCAGCAGCTTCTCACAGGGGACCAGCGAGCAGTACTTC,CASSFSQGTSEQYF,TRBD1,TRBV11-2,once,TRBJ2-7
TGCGCCAGCAGCCACCCGGGAGGTGGCGATGGCTACACCTTC,CASSHPGGGDGYTF,.,TRBV4-1,.,TRBJ1-2